This is a list of T cell receptor beta chains from one sample in a study of blood T cells in healthy people across ages. One entry per CDR3 protein results from TCRdb running MiXCR on the 5' RACE reads. Of some 860,000 distinct CDR3 sequences in the sample, about 61% are singletons; the top ten hold roughly 24%. Sample: blood. These receptors all stem from a middle-aged man in good health. CDR3s include the opening cysteine and the closing phenylalanine or tryptophan. D genes are given only for firm matches. For some rows the clone size is stated as once, few or many, or as a class when expanded; others skip it.

-,TRBV9,TRBJ1-2,-,CASSDEKTYGYTF,TGTGCCAGCAGCGACGAAAAGACCTATGGCTACACCTTC
-,TRBV5-1,TRBJ2-3,-,CASSSTSSFGDTQYF,TGCGCCAGCAGCAGCACTAGTTCCTTCGGAGATACGCAGTATTTT
-,TRBV9,TRBJ2-3,-,CASSARQKADTQYF,TGTGCCAGCAGCGCCCGACAAAAGGCAGATACGCAGTATTTT
-,TRBV7-2,TRBJ2-7,many,CASSLDGGPSREQYF,TGTGCCAGCAGCTTAGATGGGGGGCCCTCGCGCGAGCAGTACTTC
TRBD1,TRBV7-3,TRBJ2-7,-,CASSLSTGSSYEQYF,TGTGCCAGCAGCTTATCGACAGGGAGCTCCTACGAGCAGTACTTC
-,TRBV12-3/TRBV12-4,TRBJ1-4,-,CASSFTLQGRSEKLFF,TGTGCCAGCAGTTTCACCCTCCAGGGTAGGAGTGAAAAACTGTTTTTT
-,TRBV20-1,TRBJ1-1,-,CSASAGQREAFF,TGCAGTGCTAGCGCCGGACAGCGTGAAGCTTTCTTT
TRBD2,TRBV29-1,TRBJ2-5,-,CSVMTSHAETQYF,TGCAGCGTTATGACTAGCCATGCGGAGACCCAGTACTTC
TRBD2,TRBV5-4,TRBJ2-7,-,CASREGGAVYEQYF,TGTGCCAGCCGGGAGGGGGGCGCCGTCTACGAGCAGTACTTC
-,TRBV7-8,TRBJ1-1,-,CASSTGQLTEAFF,TGTGCCAGCAGCACCGGACAGCTAACTGAAGCTTTCTTT
-,TRBV3-1,TRBJ2-5,-,CASSQENRMETQYF,TGTGCCAGCAGCCAAGAAAACAGGATGGAGACCCAGTACTTC
-,TRBV28,TRBJ2-5,few,CASEGGTETQYF,TGTGCCAGCGAAGGGGGTACAGAGACCCAGTACTTC
TRBD2,TRBV4-2,TRBJ2-3,-,CASSQSGRTDTQYF,TGTGCCAGCAGTCAAAGCGGGAGGACGGATACGCAGTATTTT
-,TRBV28,TRBJ2-7,-,CASSLRFLSSYEQYF,TGTGCCAGCAGTCTGAGGTTCCTTAGCTCCTACGAGCAGTACTTC
-,TRBV20-1,TRBJ2-3,once,CSASQGGRTDTQYF,TGCAGTGCTTCACAGGGGGGGCGAACAGATACGCAGTATTTT
-,TRBV6-6,TRBJ2-7,-,CASSYQADEQYF,TGTGCCAGCAGTTATCAGGCAGACGAGCAGTACTTC
-,TRBV28,TRBJ2-6,few,CASSFLGRPTGANVLTF,TGTGCCAGCAGTTTTCTAGGCCGGCCGACTGGGGCCAACGTCCTGACTTTC
TRBD2,TRBV3-1,TRBJ2-5,-,CASTGTSGAGETQYF,TGTGCCAGCACCGGGACTAGCGGGGCTGGGGAGACCCAGTACTTC
-,TRBV3-1,TRBJ2-1,few,CASSQLIGGNEQFF,TGTGCCAGCAGCCAGTTGATAGGGGGAAATGAGCAGTTCTTC
TRBD1,TRBV28,TRBJ1-2,-,CASSTGTGVYGYTF,TGTGCCAGCAGTACGGGGACAGGGGTGTATGGCTACACCTTC
TRBD1,TRBV4-2,TRBJ1-4,once,CASSQESGGATNEKLFF,TGTGCCAGCAGCCAAGAGTCAGGGGGGGCAACTAATGAAAAACTGTTTTTT
-,TRBV14,TRBJ2-3,few,CASSQEASTDTQYF,TGTGCCAGCAGCCAAGAAGCTAGCACAGATACGCAGTATTTT
-,TRBV7-2,TRBJ1-5,few,CASSPGSQPQHF,TGTGCCAGCAGCCCAGGGAGTCAGCCCCAGCATTTT
TRBD1,TRBV10-3,TRBJ1-1,-,CAISLGGDAEAFF,TGTGCCATCAGTTTAGGGGGCGACGCTGAAGCTTTCTTT
TRBD1,TRBV7-2,TRBJ2-2,-,CASSFLRGRNELFF,TGTGCCAGCAGCTTCCTCAGGGGGCGTAATGAGCTGTTTTTT
TRBD1,TRBV7-2,TRBJ2-7,-,CASSLAGHRLRDRNLYEQYF,TGTGCCAGCAGCTTAGCAGGACACAGGCTAAGGGACAGGAACCTCTACGAGCAGTACTTC
TRBD1,TRBV27,TRBJ2-7,-,CASSMGQGPYEQYF,TGTGCCAGCAGCATGGGACAGGGACCCTACGAGCAGTACTTC
TRBD2,TRBV14,TRBJ2-3,-,CASSQDRAGMWTDTQYF,TGTGCCAGCAGCCAAGATAGAGCGGGGATGTGGACAGATACGCAGTATTTT
-,TRBV28,TRBJ2-6,few,CASSTRGTSGANVLTF,TGTGCCAGCAGTACTAGGGGTACCTCTGGGGCCAACGTCCTGACTTTC